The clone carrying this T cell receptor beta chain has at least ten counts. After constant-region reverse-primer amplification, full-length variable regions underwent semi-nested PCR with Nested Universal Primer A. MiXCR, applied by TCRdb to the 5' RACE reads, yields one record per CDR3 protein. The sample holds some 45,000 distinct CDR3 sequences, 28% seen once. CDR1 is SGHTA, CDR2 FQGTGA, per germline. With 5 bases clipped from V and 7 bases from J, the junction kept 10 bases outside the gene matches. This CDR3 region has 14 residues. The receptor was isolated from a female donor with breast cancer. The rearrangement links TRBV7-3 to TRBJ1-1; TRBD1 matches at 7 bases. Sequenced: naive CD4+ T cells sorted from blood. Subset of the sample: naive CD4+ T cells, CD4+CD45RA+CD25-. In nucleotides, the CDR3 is TGTGCCAGCAGCCCCGCCCGGCAGGGGGGTGAAGCTTTCTTT. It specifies CASSPARQGGEAFF.